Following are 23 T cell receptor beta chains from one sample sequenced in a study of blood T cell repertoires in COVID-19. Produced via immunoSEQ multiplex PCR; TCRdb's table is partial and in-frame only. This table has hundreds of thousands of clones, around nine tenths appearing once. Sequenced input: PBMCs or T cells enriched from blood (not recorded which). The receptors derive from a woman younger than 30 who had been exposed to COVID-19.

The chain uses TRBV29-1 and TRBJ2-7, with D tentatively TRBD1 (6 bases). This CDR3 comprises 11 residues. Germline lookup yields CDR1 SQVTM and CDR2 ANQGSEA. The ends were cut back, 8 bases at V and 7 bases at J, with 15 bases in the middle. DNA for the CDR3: TGCAGCACCCAGGGGATGGGTGAGCAGTACTTC. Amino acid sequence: CSTQGMGEQYF.

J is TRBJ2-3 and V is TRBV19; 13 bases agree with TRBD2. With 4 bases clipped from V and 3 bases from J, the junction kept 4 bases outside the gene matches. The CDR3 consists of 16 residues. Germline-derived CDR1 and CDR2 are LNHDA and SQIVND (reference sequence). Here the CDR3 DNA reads TGTGCCAGTAGTAAACTAGCGGGAGGGATAACAGATACGCAGTATTTT. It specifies CASSKLAGGITDTQYF. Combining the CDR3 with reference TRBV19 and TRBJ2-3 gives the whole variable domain DGGITQSPKYLFRKEGQNVTLSCEQNLNHDAMYWYRQDPGQGLRLIYYSQIVNDFQKGDIAEGYSVSREKKESFPLTVTSAQKNPTAFYLCASSKLAGGITDTQYFGPGTRLTVL.

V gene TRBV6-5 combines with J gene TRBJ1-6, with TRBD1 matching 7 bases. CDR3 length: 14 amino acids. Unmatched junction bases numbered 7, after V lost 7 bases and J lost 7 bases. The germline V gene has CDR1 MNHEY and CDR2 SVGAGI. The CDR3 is CASKGAGINSPLHF. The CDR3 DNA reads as TGTGCCAGCAAGGGGGCAGGGATAAATTCACCCCTCCACTTT.

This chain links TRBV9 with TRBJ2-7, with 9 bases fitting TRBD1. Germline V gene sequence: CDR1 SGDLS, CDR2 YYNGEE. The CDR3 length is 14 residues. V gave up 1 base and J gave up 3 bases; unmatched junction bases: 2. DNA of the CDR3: TGTGCCAGCAGCGTAATGGGACAGGGCTACGAGCAGTACTTC. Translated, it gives CASSVMGQGYEQYF. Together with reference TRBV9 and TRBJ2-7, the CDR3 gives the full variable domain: DSGVTQTPKHLITATGQRVTLRCSPRSGDLSVYWYQQSLDQGLQFLIQYYNGEERAKGNILERFSAQQFPDLHSELNLSSLELGDSALYFCASSVMGQGYEQYFGPGTRLTVT.

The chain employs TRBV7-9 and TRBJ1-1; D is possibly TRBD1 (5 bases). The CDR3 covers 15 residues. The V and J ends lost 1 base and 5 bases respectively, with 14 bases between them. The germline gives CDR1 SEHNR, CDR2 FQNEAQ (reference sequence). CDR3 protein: CASSLVGVAGTEAFF. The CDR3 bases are TGTGCCAGCAGCTTAGTGGGGGTAGCGGGGACTGAAGCTTTCTTT.

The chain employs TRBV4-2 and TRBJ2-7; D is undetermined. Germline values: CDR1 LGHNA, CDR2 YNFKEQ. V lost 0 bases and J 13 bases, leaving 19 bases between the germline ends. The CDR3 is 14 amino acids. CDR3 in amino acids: CASSQDHTVEPPYF. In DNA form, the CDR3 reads TGTGCCAGCAGCCAAGATCATACGGTAGAACCTCCCTACTTC.

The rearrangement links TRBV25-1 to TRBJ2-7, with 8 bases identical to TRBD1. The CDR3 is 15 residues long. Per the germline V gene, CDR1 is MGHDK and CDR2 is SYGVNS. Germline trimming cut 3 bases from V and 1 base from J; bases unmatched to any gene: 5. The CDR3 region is CASSDVTGESYEQYF. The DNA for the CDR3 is TGTGCCAGCAGTGACGTGACAGGGGAATCCTACGAGCAGTACTTC.

The CDR3 protein is CATGTTYNEQFF. The CDR3 DNA reads as TGTGCCACCGGGACTACCTACAATGAGCAGTTCTTC. V is TRBV10-3 and J is TRBJ2-1; 7 nucleotides agree with TRBD2. CDR3 size: 12 residues. Per germline, CDR1 ENHRY and CDR2 SYGVKD. Trimming removed 10 bases from V and 2 bases from J; junction bases left unmatched: 2.

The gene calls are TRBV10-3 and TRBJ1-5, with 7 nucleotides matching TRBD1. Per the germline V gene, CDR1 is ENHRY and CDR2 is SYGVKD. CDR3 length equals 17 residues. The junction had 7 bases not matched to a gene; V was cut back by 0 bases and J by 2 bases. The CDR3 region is CAISESLPGTGNQPQHF. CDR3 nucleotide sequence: TGTGCCATCAGTGAGTCACTACCCGGGACAGGCAATCAGCCCCAGCATTTT.

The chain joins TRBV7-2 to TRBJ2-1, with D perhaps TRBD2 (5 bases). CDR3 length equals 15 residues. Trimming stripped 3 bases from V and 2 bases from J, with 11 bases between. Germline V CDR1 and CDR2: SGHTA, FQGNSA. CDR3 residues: CASSLAWGAYNEQFF. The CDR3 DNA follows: TGTGCCAGCAGCTTGGCCTGGGGAGCCTACAATGAGCAGTTCTTC.

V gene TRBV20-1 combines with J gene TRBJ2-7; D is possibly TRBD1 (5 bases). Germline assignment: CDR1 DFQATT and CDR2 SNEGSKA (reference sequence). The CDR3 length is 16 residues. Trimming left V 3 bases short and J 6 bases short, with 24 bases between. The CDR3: CSASQPPGPKRIEQYF. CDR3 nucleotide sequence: TGCAGTGCTAGTCAACCCCCAGGGCCCAAACGCATCGAGCAGTACTTC.

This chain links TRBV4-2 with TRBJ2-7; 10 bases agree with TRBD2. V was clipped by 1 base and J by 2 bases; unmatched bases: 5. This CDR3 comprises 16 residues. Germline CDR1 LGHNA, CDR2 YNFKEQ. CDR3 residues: CASSQGLAGVTYEQYF. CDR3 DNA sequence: TGTGCCAGCAGCCAAGGGCTAGCGGGGGTTACCTACGAGCAGTACTTC.

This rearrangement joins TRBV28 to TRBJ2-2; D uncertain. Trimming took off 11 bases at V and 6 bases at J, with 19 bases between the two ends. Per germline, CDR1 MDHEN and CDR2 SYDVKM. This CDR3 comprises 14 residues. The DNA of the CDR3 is TGTGCCGGATCCCCCGAGCGACGAGCCGGGGAGCTGTTTTTT. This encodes CAGSPERRAGELFF. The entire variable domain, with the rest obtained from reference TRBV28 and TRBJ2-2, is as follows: DVKVTQSSRYLVKRTGEKVFLECVQDMDHENMFWYRQDPGLGLRLIYFSYDVKMKEKGDIPEGYSVSREKKERFSLILESASTNQTSMYLCAGSPERRAGELFFGEGSRLTVL.

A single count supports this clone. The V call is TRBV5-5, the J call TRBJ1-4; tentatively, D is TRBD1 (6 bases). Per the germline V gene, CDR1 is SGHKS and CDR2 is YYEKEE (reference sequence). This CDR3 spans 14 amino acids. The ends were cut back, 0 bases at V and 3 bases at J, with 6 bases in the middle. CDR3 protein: CASSLAGANEKLFF. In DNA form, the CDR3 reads TGTGCCAGCAGCTTGGCAGGGGCTAATGAAAAACTGTTTTTT.

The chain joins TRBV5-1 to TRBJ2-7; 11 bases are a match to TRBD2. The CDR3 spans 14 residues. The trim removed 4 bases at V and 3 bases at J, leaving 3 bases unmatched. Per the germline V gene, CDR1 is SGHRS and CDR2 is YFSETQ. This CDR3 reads CASSPLAGGYEQYF. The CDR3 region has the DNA TGCGCCAGCAGCCCGCTAGCGGGAGGCTACGAGCAGTACTTC.

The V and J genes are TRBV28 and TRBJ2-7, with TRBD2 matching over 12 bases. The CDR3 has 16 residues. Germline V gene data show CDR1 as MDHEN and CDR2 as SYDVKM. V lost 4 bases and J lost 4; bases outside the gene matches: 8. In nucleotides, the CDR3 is TGTGCCAGCAGTTATAGGGGACTAGCGGGTAGATACGAGCAGTACTTC. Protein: CASSYRGLAGRYEQYF.

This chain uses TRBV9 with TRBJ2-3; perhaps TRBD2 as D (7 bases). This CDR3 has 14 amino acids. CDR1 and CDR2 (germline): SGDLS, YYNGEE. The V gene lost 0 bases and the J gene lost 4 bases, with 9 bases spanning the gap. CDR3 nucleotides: TGTGCCAGCAGCGTAGACGGGGGGCCAGATACGCAGTATTTT. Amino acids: CASSVDGGPDTQYF.

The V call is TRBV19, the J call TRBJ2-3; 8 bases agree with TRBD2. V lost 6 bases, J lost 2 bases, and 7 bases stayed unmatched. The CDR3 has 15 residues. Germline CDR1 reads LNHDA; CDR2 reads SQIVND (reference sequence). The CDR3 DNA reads TGTGCCAGTAGATCGGGAGGGCCCGCCACAGATACGCAGTATTTT. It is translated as CASRSGGPATDTQYF.

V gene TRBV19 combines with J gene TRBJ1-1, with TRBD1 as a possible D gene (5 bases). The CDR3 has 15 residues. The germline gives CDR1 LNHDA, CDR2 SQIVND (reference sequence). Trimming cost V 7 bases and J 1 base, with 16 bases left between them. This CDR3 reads CASIRGLTANTEAFF. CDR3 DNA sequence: TGTGCCAGTATTAGGGGCCTAACAGCGAACACTGAAGCTTTCTTT.

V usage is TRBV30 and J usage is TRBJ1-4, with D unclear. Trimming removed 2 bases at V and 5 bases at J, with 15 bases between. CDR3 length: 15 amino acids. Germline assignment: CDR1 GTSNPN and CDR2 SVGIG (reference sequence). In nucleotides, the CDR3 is TGTGCCTGGAGTTTTGGTCCGGGGAGGAATGAAAAACTGTTTTTT. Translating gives CAWSFGPGRNEKLFF.

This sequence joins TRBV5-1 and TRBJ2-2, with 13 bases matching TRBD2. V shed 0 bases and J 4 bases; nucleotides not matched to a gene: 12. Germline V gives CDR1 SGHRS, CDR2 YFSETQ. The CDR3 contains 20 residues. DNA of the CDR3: TGCGCCAGCAGCTTGGCACCGGGACTAGCGGGATTTTTAGGCACCGGGGAGCTGTTTTTT. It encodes CASSLAPGLAGFLGTGELFF.

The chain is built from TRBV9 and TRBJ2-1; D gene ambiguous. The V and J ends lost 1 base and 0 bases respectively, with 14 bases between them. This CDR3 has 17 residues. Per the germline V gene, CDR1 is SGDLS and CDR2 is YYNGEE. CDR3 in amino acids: CASSVNPPPGSYNEQFF. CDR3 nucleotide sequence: TGTGCCAGCAGCGTAAATCCCCCCCCGGGCTCCTACAATGAGCAGTTCTTC.

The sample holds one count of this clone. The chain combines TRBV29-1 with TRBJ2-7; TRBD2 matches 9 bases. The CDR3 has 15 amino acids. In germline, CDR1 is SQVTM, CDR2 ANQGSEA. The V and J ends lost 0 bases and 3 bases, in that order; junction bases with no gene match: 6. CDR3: CSVEDTASGIYEQYF. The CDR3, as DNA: TGCAGCGTTGAAGATACGGCTAGCGGGATCTACGAGCAGTACTTC.